These T cell receptor beta chains were read from a single sample in a study of PD-L1 blockade in urothelial cancer. This table comes from immunoSEQ multiplex PCR, and its TCRdb copy is limited to in-frame clones, with some not included. This sample carries 40,000 to 55,000 clones, 70% to 90% of them seen once, and the ten largest clones take more than 9%. This specimen was PBMCs, taken around atezolizumab (anti-PD-L1) treatment. These TCRs come from a man in his fifties or sixties with urothelial cancer. The CDR3 runs from the conserved cysteine through the conserved F or W. A D gene is named only where the DNA matches it firmly. Size tells how often a clone was seen (once, few, many) or the class of an expanded clone, and some rows leave it out.

j_call d_call v_call clone_size cdr3_nt cdr3_aa
TRBJ2-2 TRBD1 TRBV7-6 once TGTGCCAGCAGCTTTGGACAGGGCCACGGGGAGCTGTTTTTT CASSFGQGHGELFF
TRBJ2-1 TRBD1 TRBV10-1 . TGCGCCAGTCCGGGACAGGGCTACAATGAGCAGTTCTTC CASPGQGYNEQFF
TRBJ1-1 . TRBV7-3 . TGTGCCAGCAGTCTTCACCACTCGAACACTGAAGCTTTCTTT CASSLHHSNTEAFF
TRBJ1-2 . TRBV7-9 once TGTGCCAGCAGCTTAGCGTATCCGGAGAACTATGGCTACACCTTC CASSLAYPENYGYTF
TRBJ2-5 . TRBV19 . TGTGCCAGTAGTCCCCGGCGGGAACCCCAAGAGACCCAGTACTTC CASSPRREPQETQYF
TRBJ2-3 TRBD1 TRBV9 . TGTGCCAGCAGCCTTGGACAGGGGATTCGCACAGATACGCAGTATTTT CASSLGQGIRTDTQYF
TRBJ2-1 . TRBV11-2 few TGTGCCAGCAGCAGTCAACAGGGCTGGGAGCAGTTCTTC CASSSQQGWEQFF
TRBJ1-6 . TRBV7-9 . TGTGCCAGCAGCCAGGGTGCGGGGGCCTTCAATTCACCCCTCCACTTT CASSQGAGAFNSPLHF
TRBJ1-4 TRBD1 TRBV5-8 . TGTGCCAGCAGCTTGGCCGGGACAGAGAATGAAAAACTGTTTTTT CASSLAGTENEKLFF
TRBJ1-2 TRBD1 TRBV28 . TGTGCCAGCAGTATTCCCGGGACAGGAGGATATGGCTACACCTTC CASSIPGTGGYGYTF
TRBJ1-1 TRBD1 TRBV5-6 once TGTGCCAGCAGCTCGCGGTACAGGGGGTCTGACACTGAAGCTTTCTTT CASSSRYRGSDTEAFF
TRBJ2-7 TRBD2 TRBV28 . TGTGCCAGCACTCCTAGCGGTACCTACGAGCAGTACTTC CASTPSGTYEQYF
TRBJ2-7 TRBD2 TRBV18 . TGTGCCAGCTCAATCGCCACGGGACTAAGGACATACGAGCAGTACTTC CASSIATGLRTYEQYF